Listed here are 2 T cell receptor beta chains from one sample, sequenced in a study of Graves' ophthalmopathy and Graves' hyperthyroidism. For repertoire sequencing, the TCR beta CDR3 regions were amplified from RNA transcripts. HTBI-primed first-round RT-PCR preceded second-round multiplex PCR. One entry per CDR3 protein, called by TCRdb with MiXCR from the multiplex PCR reads. The table records 300,000 to 400,000 distinct CDR3 sequences, 17% of them present only once. The source material was peripheral blood. All receptors derive from an adult woman with stable Graves' hyperthyroidism.

This clonotype was observed at least ten times. The chain employs TRBV5-6 and TRBJ2-2, with D tentatively TRBD1 (6 bases). Between the trimmed V and J ends, which lost 7 bases and 1 base, there was a span of 14 bases. CDR3 size: 15 residues. In germline, CDR1 is SGHDT, CDR2 YYEEEE. This chain's CDR3 is CASGPRTENTGELFF. The CDR3 DNA follows: TGTGCCAGCGGACCTCGGACAGAGAACACCGGGGAGCTGTTTTTT.

In its sample, this clonotype was seen a few times. The V call is TRBV18, the J call TRBJ2-7, with D uncertain. The CDR3 consists of 15 residues. Between the trimmed V and J ends, which lost 6 bases and 6 bases, there was a span of 21 bases. Looked up from germline, CDR1 is KGHSH and CDR2 is LQKENI. CDR3 sequence: CASSPTVGQLSEQYF. CDR3 in DNA: TGTGCCAGCTCCCCGACGGTAGGTCAGCTCAGCGAGCAGTACTTC.